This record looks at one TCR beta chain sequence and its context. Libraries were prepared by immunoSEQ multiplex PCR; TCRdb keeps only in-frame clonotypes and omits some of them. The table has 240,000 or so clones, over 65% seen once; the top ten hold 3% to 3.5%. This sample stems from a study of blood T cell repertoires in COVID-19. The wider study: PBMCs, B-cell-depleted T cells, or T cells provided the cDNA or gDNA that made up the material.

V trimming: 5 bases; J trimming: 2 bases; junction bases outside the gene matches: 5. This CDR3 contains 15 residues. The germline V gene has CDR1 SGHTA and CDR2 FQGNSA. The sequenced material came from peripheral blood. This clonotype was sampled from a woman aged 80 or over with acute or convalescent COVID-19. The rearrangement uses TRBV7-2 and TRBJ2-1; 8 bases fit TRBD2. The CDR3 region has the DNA TGTGCCAGCAGCCAGCTAGCGGGCCCCTACAATGAGCAGTTCTTC. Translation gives CASSQLAGPYNEQFF.